This TCR beta chain is from a study of blood T cell repertoires in COVID-19. As for the study in general: Spain, Italy and the United States supplied samples that represented acute and convalescent COVID-19. PBMCs, B-cell-depleted T cells, or T cells provided the cDNA or gDNA that made up the material.

Libraries were prepared by immunoSEQ multiplex PCR; TCRdb keeps only in-frame clonotypes and omits some of them. Counted here are under 400,000 clones, 65% to 90% occurring once; the ten biggest clones make up about 4.2%. Those enrolled, adults aged about 18 to 89 years, came from around 25 US areas. Cohort allocation depended upon clinical history that participants reported. V was clipped by 3 bases and J by 4 bases; unmatched bases: 6. The CDR3 is 15 residues long. Per the germline V gene, CDR1 is SGHTA and CDR2 is FQGNSA. The sample consisted of PBMCs or T cells enriched from blood (not recorded which). The chain carries TRBV7-2 and TRBJ1-3, with TRBD1 matching over 7 bases. The receptor was isolated from a woman aged 40 to 49 with acute COVID-19. The CDR3 DNA reads TGTGCCAGCAGCTTGTCCGCGACAGGGGGAAACACCATATATTTT. Translating gives CASSLSATGGNTIYF.